The TCR beta chain under discussion was sequenced for a study of shared clonotypes between healthy human individuals. Turning to the study itself: Each donor had three CD4 naive, three CD4 memory, two CD8 naive and one CD8 memory plate.

The CDR3 is 14 residues long. Germline assignment: CDR1 KGHSH and CDR2 LQKENI. Details on this clone: Its antigen remains unknown. At one boundary the junction diverges from the germline segment, which might be a read error.

The table came from immunoSEQ multiplex PCR; TCRdb's copy has only in-frame clones and leaves some out. The sample shows 2.3 million or so clones, just over 90% of them seen only once. Points from the study as a whole: Larger estimated richness was generally seen in naive subsets than in memory subsets.

Sequencing was performed on naive CD4+ T cells from PBMCs. The subset denotes: CD45RA+ positively selected. This TCR was recovered from a man aged 18 to 35 in good health. Some clones in this sample may be carry-over from other donors' samples. The chain links TRBV18 to TRBJ2-7; D unresolved. CDR3 DNA: TGTGCCAGCTCACCAGGGCTCTCCTCCAACGAGCAGTACTTC. It encodes CASSPGLSSNEQYF.